A selection of T cell receptor beta chains follows, all from one sample in a study of post-analysis software for immune sequencing data. Each CDR3 protein is one row after TCRdb ran MiXCR on the PCR reads. Of about 680,000 distinct CDR3 sequences detected, about 60% appear once; the ten largest clones hold approximately 10%. The specimen was blood. The receptors derive from a girl under 10 years old with multiple sclerosis. The CDR3 runs from the conserved cysteine through the conserved F or W. A D gene is named only where the DNA matches it firmly. Clone size is given for some rows only: seen once, a few or many times, or a class if the clone is expanded.

j_call v_call d_call clone_size cdr3_nt cdr3_aa
TRBJ2-3 TRBV20-1 - once TGCAGTGTTCCACAGGGAACGGGCCGCACAGATACGCAGTATTTT CSVPQGTGRTDTQYF
TRBJ2-7 TRBV10-3 - - TGTGCCATCAATTCGGGGACTGGGCTCTACGAGCAGTACTTC CAINSGTGLYEQYF
TRBJ2-5 TRBV10-3 TRBD2 - TGTGCCATCAGGGTCGGGGGGGCCGTGGAGACCCAGTACTTC CAIRVGGAVETQYF
TRBJ1-1 TRBV7-2 TRBD1 - TGTGCCAGCAGCTTAGACAGGGGGATACCATCTGAAGCTTTCTTT CASSLDRGIPSEAFF
TRBJ2-4 TRBV5-1 - - TGCGCCAGCACCCCCGGGACGGTGTACGGGCAGTACTTC CASTPGTVYGQYF
TRBJ1-2 TRBV5-1 - - TGCGCCAGCAGCGAAGCCGGAGTGTCCAACTATGGCTACACCTTC CASSEAGVSNYGYTF
TRBJ2-7 TRBV20-1 - once TGCAGTGGGGTGAGGGTTACCCACGAGCAGTACTTC CSGVRVTHEQYF
TRBJ1-3 TRBV7-2 - once TGTGCCAGCAGCACCTTGGGTGCGTTTGGAAACACCATATATTTT CASSTLGAFGNTIYF
TRBJ1-2 TRBV29-1 - few TGCAGCGCCGGGGCTCCTTATGGCTACACCTTC CSAGAPYGYTF
TRBJ2-7 TRBV6-2/TRBV6-3 - - TGTGCCAGCAGTTACTCGGAAGAGACAGACCGCTACGAGCAGTACTTC CASSYSEETDRYEQYF
TRBJ2-1 TRBV10-1 TRBD1 - TGCGCCAGCAACCAGGGACAGGGTCCCTACAATGAGCAGTTCTTC CASNQGQGPYNEQFF
TRBJ2-4 TRBV5-4 - - TGTGCCAGCAGCTTTCTTGGAGGGGAGCAGTACTTC CASSFLGGEQYF
TRBJ2-5 TRBV20-1 - many TGCAGTGCAACCGGAGAGACCCAGTACTTC CSATGETQYF
TRBJ2-3 TRBV3-1 TRBD2 - TGTGCCAGCAGCCTGGCGACTAGCGGGGGGGCAGATACGCAGTATTTT CASSLATSGGADTQYF
TRBJ2-5 TRBV20-1 TRBD2 - TGCAGTGCTAGAGACCGGACTAGCGGGAGAAGGCAAGAGACCCAGTACTTC CSARDRTSGRRQETQYF
TRBJ2-5 TRBV7-3 TRBD1 few TGTGCCAGCAGTTCCACAGGGGGCCAAGAGACCCAGTACTTC CASSSTGGQETQYF
TRBJ2-1 TRBV20-1 TRBD2 - TGCAGTGCCCGATTAGCGGGACCCTCCTACAATGAGCAGTTCTTC CSARLAGPSYNEQFF
TRBJ2-1 TRBV20-1 - - TGCAGTGCTAGAGATGACGGGGGTGCGCAGTTCTTC CSARDDGGAQFF
TRBJ2-1 TRBV5-1 - - TGCGCCAGCAGCTTGGGGGGGCTGAGCGAATACAATGAGCAGTTCTTC CASSLGGLSEYNEQFF
TRBJ1-1 TRBV11-2 - - TGTGCCAGCAGCTTAGTGGCCGGGACAAGTACTGAAGCTTTCTTT CASSLVAGTSTEAFF
TRBJ1-2 TRBV28 TRBD1 - TGTGCCAGCAGTTTAAACCTCGGGACAGTCGATGGCTACACCTTC CASSLNLGTVDGYTF
TRBJ2-1 TRBV20-1 TRBD2 - TGCAGTGCTAGAGATCGGAGCGGGAGATACAATGAGCAGTTCTTC CSARDRSGRYNEQFF
TRBJ2-2 TRBV4-2 - - TGTGCCAGCAGCCAAGAAGCAAACACCGGGGAGCTGTTTTTT CASSQEANTGELFF
TRBJ2-5 TRBV20-1 - - TGCAGTGCTCTTCCATGGTCGGGGACCCAGTACTTC CSALPWSGTQYF
TRBJ2-1 TRBV6-2/TRBV6-3 - few TGTGCCAGCACTGGCCAGTTCCCCAATGAGCAGTTCTTC CASTGQFPNEQFF
TRBJ2-1 TRBV5-1 - few TGCGCCAGCAGCTTGGACGCGGGACTGGGTAACAATGAGCAGTTCTTC CASSLDAGLGNNEQFF
TRBJ2-3 TRBV3-1 - - TGTGCCAGCAGCCAACGCGGAACCACAGATACGCAGTATTTT CASSQRGTTDTQYF
TRBJ2-7 TRBV29-1 - - TGCAGCGTTGAGGGCAGGGCCCCCTACGAGCAGTACTTC CSVEGRAPYEQYF
TRBJ1-1 TRBV29-1 - - TGCAGCGTTGAGGGTGTGGGGGGGGCGGACACTGAAGCTTTCTTT CSVEGVGGADTEAFF
TRBJ2-1 TRBV7-8 TRBD2 - TGTGCCAGCAGCCCCACTTTAGCGGGGGGCCCCCTTGTCTCCTACAATGAGCAGTTCTTC CASSPTLAGGPLVSYNEQFF
TRBJ1-4 TRBV12-3/TRBV12-4 - - TGTGCCAGCTCCCCGCGAGGGGTCGGTAATGAAAAACTGTTTTTT CASSPRGVGNEKLFF
TRBJ1-1 TRBV29-1 TRBD1 few TGCAGCGTTGAGACAGGGAGGTTCACTGAAGCTTTCTTT CSVETGRFTEAFF
TRBJ1-1 TRBV20-1 - - TGCAGTGCTGAAAGGCAGAACACTGAAGCTTTCTTT CSAERQNTEAFF
TRBJ2-1 TRBV12-3/TRBV12-4 - - TGTGCCAGCACCCTTGGACTCTTCAATGAGCAGTTCTTC CASTLGLFNEQFF
TRBJ2-3 TRBV20-1 TRBD2 few TGCAGTGCTCAGTCGGCGGGGGGCACAGATACGCAGTATTTT CSAQSAGGTDTQYF